One T cell receptor beta chain is described in this entry. These data come from a study of cytomegalovirus exposure and HLA in healthy donors. PCR used 60 Vbeta primers and 13 Jbeta primers. Profiling relied on immunoSEQ multiplex PCR, and the TCRdb table lists in-frame clones only, not all of them. The table includes 110,000 or so clones, over 65% detected once. The sequence was obtained from a man aged 35 to 55 in good health and CMV-seropositive. Sequencing was performed on PBMCs.

The CDR3 sequence is CAWSVGDSRNQPQHF. The CDR3, as DNA: TGTGCCTGGAGTGTAGGGGACAGTCGGAATCAGCCCCAGCATTTT. The chain has TRBV30 and TRBJ1-5; TRBD1 matches at 7 bases. The CDR3 extends over 15 amino acids. Germline V CDR1 and CDR2: GTSNPN, SVGIG (reference sequence). J lost 4 bases, V lost 0 bases, and 6 bases had no gene match. Looking up the rest from reference TRBV30 and TRBJ1-5 gives the full variable domain: SQTIHQWPATLVQPVGSPLSLECTVEGTSNPNLYWYRQAAGRGLQLLFYSVGIGQISSEVPQNLSASRPQDRQFILSSKKLLLSDSGFYLCAWSVGDSRNQPQHFGDGTRLSIL.